Below, 23 T cell receptor beta chains from the same sample are listed, as sequenced in a study of beta chain features in type 1 diabetes. The whole isolated RNA underwent reverse transcription, so sequencing captured expressed TCRB transcripts. TCRdb keeps only in-frame clones here, not all; method: immunoSEQ multiplex PCR. The sample shows roughly 290,000 clones, roughly 8% of them seen only once. The sample taken for sequencing was central memory CD4+ T cells from blood. These receptors were obtained from a woman aged 18-29 years in good health.

This clone has just a few counts. The genes are TRBV11-1 and TRBJ2-5, with TRBD2 matching 13 bases. The ends lost 5 bases at V and 4 bases at J; junction bases unmatched: 7. CDR3 length: 16 residues. CDR1 and CDR2 from the germline V gene are SGHAT and FQDESV (reference sequence). CDR3 sequence (DNA): TGTGCCAGCAGCCCGGGACTAGCGGGGTGGAGAGAGACCCAGTACTTC. Amino acid sequence: CASSPGLAGWRETQYF.

Only a few counts were recorded for this clone. The chain carries TRBV6-5 and TRBJ1-2, with D maybe TRBD1 (5 bases). V dropped 2 bases and J dropped 4 bases, with 11 bases sitting between them. Germline V gives CDR1 MNHEY, CDR2 SVGAGI. CDR3 length: 14 amino acids. CDR3 DNA sequence: TGTGCCAGCAGTTACCGGGACGGAGGCTATGGCTACACCTTC. Its translation is CASSYRDGGYGYTF.

The CDR3 reads CASSHPLGQSSNYGYTF. The CDR3 DNA reads TGCGCCAGCAGTCACCCCTTGGGACAGAGTTCTAACTATGGCTACACCTTC. The chain carries TRBV23-1 and TRBJ1-2; the match to TRBD1 covers 7 bases. TRBV23-1 is sorted into the ORF group, with uncertain function. The junction had 10 bases not matched to a gene; V was cut back by 3 bases and J by 0 bases. CDR3 length: 17 residues.

This clone has more than one count but fewer than ten. V gene TRBV5-1 combines with J gene TRBJ1-5; the match to TRBD1 covers 9 bases. This CDR3 region has 15 residues. The germline V gene encodes CDR1 SGHRS and CDR2 YFSETQ. The ends lost 0 bases at V and 2 bases at J; junction bases unmatched: 0. As DNA, the CDR3 is TGCGCCAGCAGCTTGGGGACAGGGGGCAATCAGCCCCAGCATTTT. Encoded protein: CASSLGTGGNQPQHF.

This clone has a handful of counts. The rearrangement joins TRBV6-5 to TRBJ2-7; D remains unclear. This CDR3 is built from 13 residues. Germline V gene data show CDR1 as MNHEY and CDR2 as SVGAGI. Trimming left V 6 bases short and J 1 base short, with 10 bases between. The CDR3 here is CASSRPASYEQYF. Written as DNA, the CDR3 is TGTGCCAGCAGCCGTCCCGCGTCCTACGAGCAGTACTTC.

The rearrangement uses TRBV6-5 and TRBJ1-5; a possible D gene is TRBD1 (5 bases). The CDR3 totals 14 residues. From germline, CDR1 is MNHEY and CDR2 SVGAGI. The V end was cut by 6 bases, the J end by 1 base, with 10 bases between. CDR3 amino acids: CASSSWGSNQPQHF. The CDR3 DNA sequence: TGTGCCAGCAGCAGTTGGGGCAGCAATCAGCCCCAGCATTTT.

This clone was counted at least ten times. The CDR3 loop is CASSTGTSGGINEQFF. The CDR3 DNA follows: TGTGCCAGCAGCACCGGGACTAGCGGAGGCATCAATGAGCAGTTCTTC. This chain links TRBV7-9 with TRBJ2-1, with 11 bases fitting TRBD2. The CDR3 covers 16 residues. The germline V gene encodes CDR1 SEHNR and CDR2 FQNEAQ (reference sequence). Trimming cost V 5 bases and J 6 bases; bases outside gene matches: 9.

There are a few counts of this clone. The chain is built from TRBV4-3 and TRBJ2-2; D gene ambiguous. Germline V lookup: CDR1 LGHNA, CDR2 YSLEER. V lost 4 bases to trimming and J lost 7 bases, with 13 bases between them. The CDR3 consists of 14 residues. The CDR3 protein is CASSRVSDDGELFF. For the CDR3, the DNA is TGCGCCAGCAGCCGGGTCTCGGACGACGGGGAGCTGTTTTTT.

The gene calls are TRBV9 and TRBJ2-1, with 8 bases identical to TRBD1. With 4 bases clipped from V and 5 bases from J, the junction kept 11 bases outside the gene matches. Germline CDR1 reads SGDLS; CDR2 reads YYNGEE. There are 16 residues in the CDR3. The CDR3 coding sequence is TGTGCCAGCAGCCCCCGGCAGGGACAGGTTAACAATGAGCAGTTCTTC. Translation: CASSPRQGQVNNEQFF.

This clone was observed a few times. The J gene is TRBJ1-1, the V gene TRBV5-1; D is unresolved. CDR1 and CDR2 from the germline V gene are SGHRS and YFSETQ. V lost 1 base and J 1 base, leaving 11 bases between the germline ends. The length of the CDR3 is 15 residues. As DNA, the CDR3 is TGCGCCAGCAGCTTGTTTGGGGAAGGGAACACTGAAGCTTTCTTT. Its protein product is CASSLFGEGNTEAFF.

V is TRBV7-3 and J is TRBJ2-1; TRBD1 aligns across 11 bases. Germline V gene lookup returns CDR1 SGHTA and CDR2 FQGTGA. CDR3 size: 19 residues. With V trimmed by 2 bases and J by 5 bases, 14 bases remained unmatched. CDR3 DNA sequence: TGTGCCAGCAGCTTATCCGGGACAGGGGGACCAGGGACCGACAATGAGCAGTTCTTC. Its translation is CASSLSGTGGPGTDNEQFF.

This clone has just a few counts. V gene TRBV15 combines with J gene TRBJ2-3; 9 bases map to TRBD1. Germline loops: CDR1 LNHNV, CDR2 YYDKDF (reference sequence). V gave up 3 bases and J gave up 4 bases; unmatched junction bases: 11. The CDR3 is made up of 17 amino acids. Written as DNA, the CDR3 is TGTGCCACCAGCAGCCCCATCCGGGACAGGGTGGCAGATACGCAGTATTTT. This gives the protein CATSSPIRDRVADTQYF.

This chain links TRBV7-2 with TRBJ2-7; D unclear. The V end was cut by 3 bases, the J end by 4 bases, with 10 bases between. The CDR3 contains 13 residues. CDR1 and CDR2 (germline): SGHTA, FQGNSA. The chain's CDR3 is CASSFGGQYEQYV. The CDR3 bases are TGTGCCAGCAGCTTCGGCGGCCAATACGAGCAGTACGTC.

A few counts support this clone. The chain recombines TRBV28 with TRBJ1-4; D unclear. The V gene's germline CDR1 is MDHEN and CDR2 SYDVKM. V was clipped by 3 bases and J by 0 bases, with 8 bases between them. This CDR3 is built from 15 residues. CDR3 amino acids: CASSLLPATNEKLFF. The CDR3 DNA sequence: TGTGCCAGCAGTTTGTTGCCCGCAACTAATGAAAAACTGTTTTTT.

V is TRBV5-6 and J is TRBJ1-3; D not certain. V gave up 1 base and J gave up 0 bases, with 11 bases separating them. This CDR3 has 16 amino acids. Germline V CDR1 and CDR2: SGHDT, YYEEEE. CDR3 nucleotide sequence: TGTGCCAGCAGCTTGTTTGAAGGGTACTCTGGAAACACCATATATTTT. Translation gives CASSLFEGYSGNTIYF.

This clone was detected many times. This sequence joins TRBV7-2 and TRBJ2-1, with D perhaps being TRBD1 or TRBD2 (5 bases each). The V end was cut by 2 bases, the J end by 15 bases, with 14 bases between. Germline CDR1 is SGHTA and CDR2 is FQGNSA. The CDR3 is made up of 12 amino acids. In DNA, the CDR3 is TGTGCCAGCAGCTTACGAGGGGCGTGGGGGTTCTTC. The encoded protein is CASSLRGAWGFF.

The chain links TRBV6-1 to TRBJ2-7; a possible D gene is TRBD2 (5 bases). This CDR3 spans 15 amino acids. Trimming took off 4 bases at V and 6 bases at J, with 19 bases between the two ends. CDR1 MNHNS and CDR2 SASEGT come from the germline V gene. This CDR3 is CASSAAWAGEIEQYF. For the CDR3, the DNA is TGTGCCAGCAGTGCGGCTTGGGCGGGCGAAATCGAGCAGTACTTC.

The rearrangement uses TRBV7-3 and TRBJ2-3; 11 positions agree with TRBD2. Germline values: CDR1 SGHTA, CDR2 FQGTGA. This CDR3 is 16 amino acids long. V lost 3 bases to trimming and J lost 5 bases; unmatched junction nucleotides: 7. The CDR3 nucleotides are TGTGCCAGCAGCTTTTTGCTAGCGGGAGGAGTAGATACGCAGTATTTT. The encoded protein is CASSFLLAGGVDTQYF.

The rearrangement joins TRBV7-2 to TRBJ1-1; a weak D match, TRBD1 (5 bases). CDR3 size: 13 residues. V gave up 5 bases and J gave up 4 bases, with 11 bases separating them. Germline V gives CDR1 SGHTA, CDR2 FQGNSA. This CDR3 reads CASSPWGGTEAFF. The CDR3 nucleotides read TGTGCCAGCAGCCCCTGGGGGGGCACTGAAGCTTTCTTT.

Only one count was recorded for this clone. This chain uses TRBV6-5 with TRBJ2-3, with 8 bases lining up with TRBD1. V lost 2 bases, J lost 4 bases, and 2 bases stayed unmatched. The CDR3 extends over 14 amino acids. CDR1 and CDR2 from the germline V gene are MNHEY and SVGAGI. The CDR3 protein is CASSYVTGADTQYF. The CDR3 DNA reads TGTGCCAGCAGTTACGTGACAGGGGCAGATACGCAGTATTTT.

This clone was counted a few times. The chain has TRBV10-3 and TRBJ2-7; D assignment may be TRBD1 or TRBD2 (6 bases each). V lost 6 bases to trimming and J lost 3 bases, with 18 bases between them. There are 15 residues in the CDR3. Germline values: CDR1 ENHRY, CDR2 SYGVKD. The chain's CDR3 is CAIREGLTGGYEQYV. CDR3 bases: TGTGCCATCAGGGAGGGTTTGACAGGCGGCTACGAGCAGTACGTC.

This clone was picked up many times. The chain is built from TRBV10-3 and TRBJ2-7; no clear D gene. Germline lookup yields CDR1 ENHRY and CDR2 SYGVKD. V was cut by 0 bases and J by 2 bases, with 8 bases left in between. The CDR3 runs to 14 residues. In DNA form, the CDR3 reads TGTGCCATCAGTGAGTCTACGCGTACCTACGAGCAGTACTTC. Amino acid sequence: CAISESTRTYEQYF.

The chain joins TRBV28 to TRBJ1-2, with TRBD1 identical over 10 bases. J gave up 6 bases and V 8 bases, and 3 bases lay outside the gene matches. Per germline, CDR1 MDHEN and CDR2 SYDVKM. The CDR3 loop spans 12 amino acids. This chain's CDR3 is CASPTGGHGYTF. Written as DNA, the CDR3 is TGTGCCAGCCCGACAGGGGGCCATGGCTACACCTTC.